This T cell receptor (beta chain) derives from a study of vaccination and CD4 T cells after COVID-19. Study-level background: Between diagnosis and the drawing of post-COVID samples lay a median roughly 100 days (range 35 to 161). Timing of post-vaccine sample collection was a median about 72 days after dose two, with a range of 14 to 241.

V lost 0 bases, J lost 8 bases, and 7 bases stayed unmatched. CDR1 is SGHTA and CDR2 is FQGNSA in the germline V gene. The CDR3 is made up of 16 amino acids. This clonotype was detected only a few times. Its antigen is not identified. Treatment in this sample: roughly ten-day PBMC culture with coronavirus spike peptide pools or control peptides (ViraFEST assay). Study-level results: Convalescent patients showed a median around 90% of reactive clones that were seen only post-vaccination. Looking at convalescent patients, 304 of their 307 vaccine-specific clones were spike mono-reactive.

Sequenced with the Oncomine TCR Beta short-read assay was DNA taken from cultured CD4+ T cells. TCRdb passed the PCR reads through MiXCR, listing each CDR3 protein once. This sample has approximately 15,000 distinct CDR3 sequences, with about 26% found just once. The sample taken for sequencing was cultured CD4+ T cells from blood. The TCR was taken from a human donor with COVID-19. The rearrangement joins TRBV7-2 to TRBJ1-6; TRBD1 matches 7 bases. CDR3 sequence: CASSLASAGGYSPLHF. CDR3 sequence (DNA): TGTGCCAGCAGCTTAGCATCGGCAGGGGGGTATTCACCCCTCCACTTT.